These T cell receptor beta chains were read from a single sample in a study of response to subunit inactivated influenza vaccine. TCRdb fed the RT-PCR reads into MiXCR, producing one record per CDR3 protein. The table records roughly 650,000 distinct CDR3 sequences, 12% to 15% of them present only once. Source: PBMCs from blood, taken roughly 2 weeks before vaccination. The receptors were gathered from a man in his forties or fifties who received an inactivated influenza vaccine. Both conserved end residues are part of each CDR3. D genes are given only for firm matches. Rows give clone size only sometimes, using once, few, many, or a class for an expanded clone.

clone size | J gene | D gene | CDR3 length | V gene | CDR3 DNA | CDR3 protein
NA | TRBJ2-3 | TRBD1 | 17 | TRBV3-1 | TGTGCCAGCAGTTTCAGCGCCACAGGGGTTAGGGGAGATACGCAGTATTTT | CASSFSATGVRGDTQYF
NA | TRBJ2-2 | TRBD1 | 15 | TRBV28 | TGTGCCAGCAGCCTCCGCAGGGGGCGAGGCGGGGAGCTGTTTTTT | CASSLRRGRGGELFF
NA | TRBJ1-3 | NA | 16 | TRBV4-2 | TGTGCCAGCAGCCGGAGCGGACGTTCCTCTGGAAACACCATATATTTT | CASSRSGRSSGNTIYF
few | TRBJ1-2 | NA | 16 | TRBV4-3 | TGCGCCAGCAGCCAAGAACGCTACAGCCATAACTATGGCTACACCTTC | CASSQERYSHNYGYTF
NA | TRBJ2-7 | TRBD1 | 16 | TRBV7-8 | TGTGCCAGCAGCAGCCTCGGGACAGGGAGTTCCTACGAGCAGTACTTC | CASSSLGTGSSYEQYF
many | TRBJ1-2 | TRBD1 | 14 | TRBV7-9 | TGTGCCAGCAGCTTAACTCAGGGGGCGCAGGGCTACACCTTC | CASSLTQGAQGYTF
NA | TRBJ2-7 | NA | 12 | TRBV28 | TGTGCCAGCGAAGAGGACTCCTACGAGCAGTACTTC | CASEEDSYEQYF
many | TRBJ1-3 | NA | 15 | TRBV20-1 | TGCAGTGCTAGAGATACTAGGACGGCTGGAAACACCATATATTTT | CSARDTRTAGNTIYF
NA | TRBJ2-1 | NA | 19 | TRBV2 | TGTGCCAGCAGTGAGGGAGGTGAGATCGCGGCGGGCTTCTGGTATGAGCAGTTCTTC | CASSEGGEIAAGFWYEQFF
NA | TRBJ1-3 | TRBD1 | 14 | TRBV12-3/TRBV12-4 | TGTGCCAGCAGACCGACAGGGGTCGGAAACACCATATATTTT | CASRPTGVGNTIYF
few | TRBJ2-3 | TRBD1 | 14 | TRBV7-2 | TGTGCCAGCAGCTCCCGACAGGGGGGAGATACGCAGTATTTT | CASSSRQGGDTQYF
NA | TRBJ1-6 | NA | 14 | TRBV20-1 | TGCAGTGCTAGACAAGGGCCCTCTAATTCACCCCTCCACTTT | CSARQGPSNSPLHF
NA | TRBJ2-1 | TRBD1 | 16 | TRBV4-3 | TGCGCCAGCAGCCACTCCCAGGGGGCGCCTTACAATGAGCAGTTCTTC | CASSHSQGAPYNEQFF
many | TRBJ2-1 | NA | 13 | TRBV29-1 | TGCAGCGGCCTCGGAGACAGCCTGAGTGAGCAGTTCTTC | CSGLGDSLSEQFF
NA | TRBJ2-3 | TRBD1 | 14 | TRBV5-1 | TGCGCCAGCAACAGGGGGTATTCAGCAGATACGCAGTATTTT | CASNRGYSADTQYF
NA | TRBJ2-2 | TRBD2 | 17 | TRBV4-3 | TGCGCCAGCAGCCAAGAGTTGGCGGGAGGGCCGGCCGGGGAGCTGTTTTTT | CASSQELAGGPAGELFF
NA | TRBJ2-2 | NA | 15 | TRBV11-2 | TGTGCCAGCTTGTCCGGACAGCTGAACACCGGGGAGCTGTTTTTT | CASLSGQLNTGELFF
NA | TRBJ1-6 | TRBD1 | 14 | TRBV7-2 | TGTGCCAGCAGTAGACAGGGGAAGAATTCACCCCTCCACTTT | CASSRQGKNSPLHF
NA | TRBJ2-5 | TRBD1 | 15 | TRBV5-1 | TGCGCCAGCAGCCAGGGACAGGGAAGGGTAGAGACCCAGTACTTC | CASSQGQGRVETQYF
few | TRBJ2-3 | NA | 20 | TRBV7-8 | TGTGCCAGCAGCTTACCGGAAGAGGCGGGATTATCGTCTAGCACAGATACGCAGTATTTT | CASSLPEEAGLSSSTDTQYF
few | TRBJ2-4 | NA | 13 | TRBV20-1 | TGCAGTGCGGCCTCGAAGGCCAGAAACATTCAGTACTTC | CSAASKARNIQYF
few | TRBJ2-5 | TRBD1 | 15 | TRBV7-2 | TGTGCCAGCAGCTTCCTAGGACAGGGCCAAGAGACCCAGTACTTC | CASSFLGQGQETQYF
few | TRBJ2-7 | NA | 15 | TRBV18 | TGTGCCAGCTCACCACCGTCTGGACAACTATACGAGCAGTACTTC | CASSPPSGQLYEQYF
NA | TRBJ1-1 | TRBD1 | 13 | TRBV6-2/TRBV6-3 | TGTGCCAGCAGTTACCCGACAGGGGTGGAAGCTTTCTTT | CASSYPTGVEAFF
few | TRBJ2-1 | TRBD2 | 15 | TRBV5-6 | TGTGCCAGCAGCTTCGGGACTAGTGCCTACAATGAGCAGTTCTTC | CASSFGTSAYNEQFF
once | TRBJ1-5 | NA | 14 | TRBV7-8 | TGTGCCAGCAGCATACAGGGTTCTAGACAGCCCCAGCATTTT | CASSIQGSRQPQHF
NA | TRBJ2-5 | NA | 13 | TRBV29-1 | TGCAGCGCTTTAAGGGGCCCTCAAGAGACCCAGTACTTC | CSALRGPQETQYF
many | TRBJ2-5 | TRBD1 | 13 | TRBV5-1 | TGCGCCAGCAGCTTTCAGGGGGAAGAGACCCAGTACTTC | CASSFQGEETQYF
NA | TRBJ2-6 | NA | 16 | TRBV19 | TGTGCCAGTAGTATCTTTTGGGAGTCTGGGGCCAACGTCCTGACTTTC | CASSIFWESGANVLTF
few | TRBJ2-2 | NA | 16 | TRBV5-5 | TGTGCCAGCAGCTTGGTAGGGGGGCACGGCACCGGGGAGCTGTTTTTT | CASSLVGGHGTGELFF
NA | TRBJ2-5 | NA | 15 | TRBV7-2 | TGTGCCAGCAGCTTTTTCGGGGGATCGCAAGAGACCCAGTACTTC | CASSFFGGSQETQYF
NA | TRBJ1-1 | NA | 14 | TRBV7-2 | TGTGCCAGCAGTCCATCAACAGGTCGTTCGGAAGCTTTCTTT | CASSPSTGRSEAFF
NA | TRBJ1-2 | NA | 14 | TRBV6-1 | TGTGCCAGCAGTGGGGGTGTCCGACACTATGGCTACACCTTC | CASSGGVRHYGYTF
NA | TRBJ2-7 | TRBD1 | 14 | TRBV6-1 | TGTGCCAGCGCTCAGGGGGCGTACTACTACGAGCAGTACTTC | CASAQGAYYYEQYF
NA | TRBJ2-1 | TRBD1 | 15 | TRBV4-3 | TGCGCCAGCAGCCAACGGACAGGGGACTACAATGAGCAGTTCTTC | CASSQRTGDYNEQFF
many | TRBJ2-4 | TRBD1 | 14 | TRBV28 | TGTGCCAGCAGTTCAGGGGGTGGGAGAAACATTCAGTACTTC | CASSSGGGRNIQYF
NA | TRBJ2-3 | TRBD2 | 15 | TRBV19 | TGTGCCAGTAGGGGGACTAAGACCTTAGGTGGATCGCAGTATTTT | CASRGTKTLGGSQYF
NA | TRBJ2-2 | NA | 13 | TRBV20-1 | TGCAGTGCCACGACAGGGAACACCGGGGAGCTGTTTTTT | CSATTGNTGELFF
NA | TRBJ2-1 | NA | 13 | TRBV4-3 | TGCGCCAGCAGCCAAGATTTGGGCCCCGAGCAGTTCTTC | CASSQDLGPEQFF
many | TRBJ2-7 | NA | 14 | TRBV5-1 | TGCGCCAGCAGCCAGGGACTGACTACCTACGAGCAGTACTTC | CASSQGLTTYEQYF
few | TRBJ1-3 | NA | 15 | TRBV19 | TGTGCCAGTAGCAGAATGGACAGCTCTGGAAACACCATATATTTT | CASSRMDSSGNTIYF
NA | TRBJ2-7 | NA | 13 | TRBV6-1 | TGTGCCAGCAGTGACACGACAGGTCGCGAGCAGTACTTC | CASSDTTGREQYF
few | TRBJ2-2 | NA | 18 | TRBV5-5 | TGTGCCAGCAGTAACCTCCCCGACGTAACCCGGAACACCGGGGAGCTGTTTTTT | CASSNLPDVTRNTGELFF
few | TRBJ1-5 | NA | 15 | TRBV6-2/TRBV6-3 | TGTGCCAGCACCCGTAGGGCAGGTCTCAATCAGCCCCAGCATTTT | CASTRRAGLNQPQHF
NA | TRBJ2-5 | TRBD1 | 15 | TRBV7-9 | TGTGCCAGCAGCAGGGATCTGGGACAGCAAGAGACCCAGTACTTC | CASSRDLGQQETQYF
many | TRBJ2-1 | NA | 16 | TRBV4-1 | TGCGCCAGCAGCCAAGATAGCGGCCACTCCTACAATGAGCAGTTCTTC | CASSQDSGHSYNEQFF
many | TRBJ2-1 | NA | 15 | TRBV28 | TGTGCCAGCAGTTTAACTTCCCCGGGGTACAATGAGCAGTTCTTC | CASSLTSPGYNEQFF